Sequencing of this T cell receptor beta chain was carried out in a study of cytomegalovirus exposure and HLA in healthy donors. PCR was performed using 60 Vbeta and 13 Jbeta primers. Generated by immunoSEQ multiplex PCR, the TCRdb table keeps only in-frame clones and is missing some. The data contain roughly 120,000 clones, over 70% of them singletons. Sequenced input: PBMCs. This clonotype originated in a woman between 18 and 29 years old in good health and CMV-seronegative.

CDR3 amino acids: CASSVAGFGGEAFF. CDR3 nucleotide sequence: TGTGCCAGCAGCGTAGCTGGGTTTGGCGGTGAAGCTTTCTTT. This chain uses TRBV9 with TRBJ1-1; no clear D. V was cut by 0 bases and J by 7 bases, with 13 bases left in between. The CDR3 runs to 14 residues. Germline V lookup: CDR1 SGDLS, CDR2 YYNGEE.